Shown below are 20 T cell receptor beta chains from a single sample sequenced in a study of shared clonotypes between healthy human individuals. Naive CD8 cells lacked CD45RO, underwent positive selection for CCR7 and left out terminally differentiated effector memory CD45RA+ cells. Sequenced by immunoSEQ multiplex PCR; TCRdb stores in-frame clones only, minus some. The table includes about 700,000 clones, about 90% detected once. Sequencing was performed on naive CD8+ T cells sorted from blood. Source of these receptors: a man aged 25 to 45 in good health.

The V gene is TRBV7-9, the J gene TRBJ2-1; no clear D. CDR1 and CDR2 (germline): SEHNR, FQNEAQ (reference sequence). V gave up 5 bases and J gave up 2 bases, with 7 bases separating them. The CDR3 sequence is 13 residues long. In DNA, the CDR3 is TGTGCCAGCAGCCCCAGCACCTACAATGAGCAGTTCTTC. Translated: CASSPSTYNEQFF. Combining the CDR3 with reference TRBV7-9 and TRBJ2-1 gives the whole variable domain DTGVSQNPRHKITKRGQNVTFRCDPISEHNRLYWYRQTLGQGPEFLTYFQNEAQLEKSRLLSDRFSAERPKGSFSTLEIQRTEQGDSAMYLCASSPSTYNEQFFGPGTRLTVL.

The rearrangement links TRBV2 to TRBJ2-1; TRBD2 matches 10 bases. The CDR3 covers 14 residues. Per the germline V gene, CDR1 is SNHLY and CDR2 is FYNNEI. Losses at the gene ends were 4 bases for V and 3 bases for J; bases not matched to a gene: 0. DNA for the CDR3: TGTGCCAGCAGTGGACTAGCGGGCTACAATGAGCAGTTCTTC. Amino acid sequence: CASSGLAGYNEQFF.

V usage is TRBV2 and J usage is TRBJ2-1, with a weak D call TRBD2 (6 bases). Germline V gene data show CDR1 as SNHLY and CDR2 as FYNNEI. The V gene lost 2 bases and the J gene lost 3 bases, with 14 bases spanning the gap. The CDR3 is made up of 16 amino acids. As DNA, the CDR3 is TGTGCCAGCAGTGAATTATCCGGGAGCATCTACAATGAGCAGTTCTTC. Translating it yields CASSELSGSIYNEQFF.

A single count supports this clone. The V and J genes are TRBV27 and TRBJ2-1, with D tentatively TRBD2 (5 bases). V lost 6 bases and J lost 0, with 15 bases in between. This CDR3 spans 16 amino acids. The germline V gene has CDR1 MNHEY and CDR2 SMNVEV (reference sequence). In DNA form, the CDR3 reads TGTGCCAGCAGATTGGGGTCGGGAAGCTCCTACAATGAGCAGTTCTTC. Protein sequence: CASRLGSGSSYNEQFF.

The chain links TRBV2 to TRBJ2-3, with D tentatively TRBD1 or TRBD2 (5 bases each). Germline V gene lookup returns CDR1 SNHLY and CDR2 FYNNEI. The CDR3 covers 13 residues. This CDR3 is CALGPSNTDTQYF. In DNA, the CDR3 is TGTGCTCTGGGACCATCAAACACAGATACGCAGTATTTT.

In its sample, this clone was seen once. This sequence joins TRBV27 and TRBJ2-3; D remains unclear. The V end lost 5 bases, the J end lost 4 bases, and 25 bases lay between the germline ends. Germline loops: CDR1 MNHEY, CDR2 SMNVEV (reference sequence). CDR3 length: 18 amino acids. CDR3 region: CASSPDRIGLLTPDTQYF. DNA for the CDR3: TGTGCCAGCAGTCCCGACCGTATTGGCCTCCTTACACCAGATACGCAGTATTTT.

The chain combines TRBV5-8 with TRBJ2-7; TRBD1 aligns across 8 bases. The CDR3 consists of 14 residues. V shed 4 bases and J 6 bases; nucleotides not matched to a gene: 9. Germline loops: CDR1 SGHTS, CDR2 YDEGEE. CDR3 amino acids: CASSTGTGVGEQYF. The CDR3, as DNA: TGTGCCAGCAGCACCGGGACAGGAGTCGGCGAGCAGTACTTC.

As to this clone: Other nucleotide sequences in the sample specify the same CDR3. The V gene is TRBV5-4, the J gene TRBJ2-7; maybe TRBD2 (6 bases). There are 12 residues in the CDR3. Germline lookup yields CDR1 SGHNT and CDR2 YYREEE (reference sequence). With 4 bases removed from V and 4 bases from J, the gap between germline ends came to 9 bases. The CDR3 coding sequence is TGTGCCAGCAGCCTCGGAGGGTACGAGCAGTACTTC. Its protein product is CASSLGGYEQYF.

V and J are TRBV1 and TRBJ2-1; no DNA check was done on the table's D call, TRBD1. TRBV1 is deemed a pseudogene. The CDR3 contains 15 residues. The CDR3 loop is CTSSPHPGLRNEQFF. DNA for the CDR3: TGCACCAGCAGCCCGCACCCAGGGCTTCGCAATGAGCAGTTCTTC.

There are a few counts of this clone. This sequence joins TRBV6-1 and TRBJ1-2, with D unclear. This CDR3 region has 13 residues. V was clipped by 2 bases and J by 6 bases, with 10 bases between them. Germline values: CDR1 MNHNS, CDR2 SASEGT. The CDR3 protein is CASSEFRGDGYTF. Here the CDR3 DNA reads TGTGCCAGCAGTGAATTTCGTGGGGATGGCTACACCTTC.

The V and J genes are TRBV7-3 and TRBJ2-1, with 9 bases that match TRBD2. This CDR3 has 16 amino acids. V lost 5 bases to trimming and J lost 8 bases; unmatched junction nucleotides: 13. CDR1 is SGHTA and CDR2 is FQGTGA in the germline V gene. CDR3 coding DNA: TGTGCCAGCAGCATTCTTAGCGGGAGTGGTGGCGATGAGCAGTTCTTC. Translating gives CASSILSGSGGDEQFF.

The chain links TRBV7-8 to TRBJ2-3; TRBD1 might be the D (5 bases). Germline loops: CDR1 SGHVS, CDR2 FQNEAQ. The CDR3 is 17 amino acids. Between the trimmed V and J ends, which lost 5 bases and 0 bases, there was a span of 18 bases. In DNA form, the CDR3 reads TGTGCCAGCAGCGTCTCCTACAGGTTCAATAGCACAGATACGCAGTATTTT. Translated: CASSVSYRFNSTDTQYF.

J is TRBJ2-2 and V is TRBV7-8; weak D call: TRBD2 (5 bases). CDR1 is SGHVS, CDR2 FQNEAQ, per germline. The CDR3 contains 16 residues. Between the trimmed V and J ends, which lost 7 bases and 0 bases, there was a span of 15 bases. The CDR3 DNA sequence: TGTGCCAGCATCCGCACTAGAGCATCGAACACCGGGGAGCTGTTTTTT. Translating it yields CASIRTRASNTGELFF.

As DNA, the CDR3 is TGTGCCAGCAGCCCGCGGACAGGGTACACTGAAGCTTTCTTT. This codes for CASSPRTGYTEAFF. V and J are TRBV7-6 and TRBJ1-1; TRBD1 aligns across 8 bases. CDR3 length: 14 amino acids. Germline V CDR1 and CDR2: SGHVS, FNYEAQ. With V trimmed by 5 bases and J by 3 bases, 5 bases remained unmatched. The full variable domain, rest sourced from reference TRBV7-6 and TRBJ1-1, is GAGVSQSPRYKVTKRGQDVALRCDPISGHVSLYWYRQALGQGPEFLTYFNYEAQQDKSGLPNDRFSAERPEGSISTLTIQRTEQRDSAMYRCASSPRTGYTEAFFGQGTRLTVV.

CDR3 loop: CASSHNDRGLNEQYF. The CDR3 DNA sequence: TGTGCCAGCAGCCACAATGACAGGGGGTTGAACGAGCAGTACTTC. V usage is TRBV6-5 and J usage is TRBJ2-7, with TRBD1 matching 9 bases. This CDR3 is 15 amino acids long. Germline-derived CDR1 and CDR2 are MNHEY and SVGAGI. Trimming removed 6 bases from V and 5 bases from J; junction bases left unmatched: 11.

The chain carries TRBV6-5 and TRBJ2-3; D perhaps matches TRBD1 (5 bases). In germline, CDR1 is MNHEY, CDR2 SVGAGI. V gave up 6 bases and J gave up 6 bases, with 16 bases separating them. The length of the CDR3 is 14 residues. The CDR3 protein is CASRTQGGWDTQYF. CDR3 DNA sequence: TGTGCCAGCAGGACTCAGGGTGGGTGGGATACGCAGTATTTT.

The V and J genes are TRBV7-9 and TRBJ2-5; 7 nucleotides match TRBD1. V was pared by 4 bases and J by 5 bases, with 7 bases of the junction left unmatched. There are 14 residues in the CDR3. CDR1 is SEHNR, CDR2 FQNEAQ, per germline (reference sequence). The chain's CDR3 is CASSSTDRRETQYF. The DNA of the CDR3 is TGTGCCAGCAGCTCGACGGACAGGAGGGAGACCCAGTACTTC.

The V gene is TRBV5-5, the J gene TRBJ2-7; 9 nucleotides agree with TRBD2. Germline V CDR1 and CDR2: SGHKS, YYEKEE (reference sequence). The junction had 7 bases not matched to a gene; V was cut back by 4 bases and J by 2 bases. The CDR3 extends over 15 amino acids. CDR3 coding DNA: TGTGCCAGCAGCGGGTTAGCGGGAGTCCCCTACGAGCAGTACTTC. Translation gives CASSGLAGVPYEQYF.

This chain connects TRBV27 to TRBJ2-7; D may be TRBD2 (5 bases). V was shortened by 8 bases and J by 4 bases, with 12 bases between the two germline ends. In germline, CDR1 is MNHEY, CDR2 SMNVEV (reference sequence). The CDR3 spans 12 residues. The CDR3 region is CASLQWTYEQYF. CDR3 nucleotide sequence: TGTGCCAGCCTACAATGGACTTACGAGCAGTACTTC.

The chain couples TRBV27 to TRBJ1-2; 8 positions match TRBD1. The CDR3 is made up of 14 amino acids. Germline assignment: CDR1 MNHEY and CDR2 SMNVEV (reference sequence). V lost 6 bases to trimming and J lost 7 bases; unmatched junction nucleotides: 10. In DNA, the CDR3 is TGTGCCAGCAGACCGGGACAGGACCTTCGTGGCTACACCTTC. Translating gives CASRPGQDLRGYTF.